This T cell receptor (beta chain) was recovered during a study of T cell clonality in common variable immunodeficiency. Assay: immunoSEQ multiplex PCR; the TCRdb copy retains only in-frame clones and omits some. The sample contains approximately 20,000 clones, none of them singletons. From germline, CDR1 is SGHAT and CDR2 FQNNGV. V lost 5 bases and J 5 bases, leaving 12 bases between the germline ends. CDR3 length: 13 amino acids. This clone appeared a few times. Its antigen is not identified. The read terminates 3 residues ahead of where the CDR3 ends, so the germline J gene completes it. Study-wide results and limits: Fewer deletions and N-nucleotide insertions were reportedly seen in common variable immunodeficiency TCR beta sequences.

This rearrangement joins TRBV11-2 to TRBJ2-5, with a possible D match to TRBD1 (5 bases). The sequenced sample was peripheral blood mononuclear cells. This receptor was obtained from a human donor with common variable immunodeficiency. The CDR3 region is CASSPRGWETQYF. The CDR3 bases that were read are TGTGCCAGCAGCCCTAGGGGTTGGGAGACC. The variable domain in full, with the rest retrieved from reference TRBV11-2 and TRBJ2-5, is EAGVAQSPRYKIIEKRQSVAFWCNPISGHATLYWYQQILGQGPKLLIQFQNNGVVDDSQLPKDRFSAERLKGVDSTLKIQPAKLEDSAVYLCASSPRGWETQYFGPGTRLLVL.